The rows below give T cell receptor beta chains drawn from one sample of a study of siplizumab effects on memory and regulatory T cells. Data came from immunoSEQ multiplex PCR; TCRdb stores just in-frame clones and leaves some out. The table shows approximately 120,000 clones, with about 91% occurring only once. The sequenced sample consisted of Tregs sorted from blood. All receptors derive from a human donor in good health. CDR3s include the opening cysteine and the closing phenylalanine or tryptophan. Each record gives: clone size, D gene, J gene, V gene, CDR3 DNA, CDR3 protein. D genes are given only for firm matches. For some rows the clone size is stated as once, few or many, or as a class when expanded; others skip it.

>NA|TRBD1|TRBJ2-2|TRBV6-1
TGTGCCAGCAGTGAAATAGGCCGAGACAGGGGTTTTAGCGGGGAGCTGTTTTTT
CASSEIGRDRGFSGELFF
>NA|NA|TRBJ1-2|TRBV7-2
TGTGCCAGCAGCTTAGCGCTATCAGCTAACTATGGCTACACCTTC
CASSLALSANYGYTF
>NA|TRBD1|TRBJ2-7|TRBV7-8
TGTGCCAGCAGCCCTGAGACAGGGCCCTACGAGCAGTACTTC
CASSPETGPYEQYF
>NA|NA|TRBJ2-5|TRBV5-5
TGTGCCAGCAGCTTGTACCGTGGGGGGCTCGGCCAAGAGACCCAGTACTTC
CASSLYRGGLGQETQYF
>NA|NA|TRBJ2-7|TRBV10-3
TGTGCCACAGCCAGGGGGGCCTACGAGCAGTACTTC
CATARGAYEQYF
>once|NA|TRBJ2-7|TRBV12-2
TGTGCAAGTCGCTTGCGGCGAGGCCCCAGCTCCTACGAGCAGTACTTC
CASRLRRGPSSYEQYF
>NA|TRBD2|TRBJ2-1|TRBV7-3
TGTGCCAGCAGCGCCGGACTAGCGCGGTACAATGAGCAGTTCTTC
CASSAGLARYNEQFF
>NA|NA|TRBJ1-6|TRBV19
TGTGCCAGTAGTCCCGGGAGGGAGGGTTCACCCCTCCACTTT
CASSPGREGSPLHF
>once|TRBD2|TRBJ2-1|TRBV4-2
TGTGCCAGCAGCCAGGGGACTAGCGATGAGCAGTTCTTC
CASSQGTSDEQFF
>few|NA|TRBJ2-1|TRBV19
TGTGCCAGTTCCCAGGGACCCTCCTACAATGAGCAGTTCTTC
CASSQGPSYNEQFF
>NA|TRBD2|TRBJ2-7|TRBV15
TGTGCCACCAGCACTCTTAGCGGGACTAACTACGAGCAGTACTTC
CATSTLSGTNYEQYF
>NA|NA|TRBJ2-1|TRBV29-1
TGCAGGGGACAAGGTCGGACTAGGAACAATGAGCAGTTCTTC
CRGQGRTRNNEQFF
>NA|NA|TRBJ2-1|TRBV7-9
TGTGCCTTCACGGCTGGATCGAGCTCCTACAATGAGCAGTTCTTC
CAFTAGSSSYNEQFF
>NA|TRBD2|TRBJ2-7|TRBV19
TGTGCCAGTAGTATCGGTTCTAGCGGGAGCTACGAGCAGTACTTC
CASSIGSSGSYEQYF
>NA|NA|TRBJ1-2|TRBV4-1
TGCGCCAGCAGCCATCCCCTTGAAGGGTCTGGCTACACCTTC
CASSHPLEGSGYTF
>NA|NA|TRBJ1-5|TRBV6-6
TGTGCCAGCAGGGTCAGTAGCAATCAGCCCCAGCATTTT
CASRVSSNQPQHF
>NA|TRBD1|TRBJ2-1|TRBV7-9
TGTGCCAGCAGCTCTGGGACAGGGGGAATGATTGGTCCCAGTCGGGAGCAGTTCTTC
CASSSGTGGMIGPSREQFF
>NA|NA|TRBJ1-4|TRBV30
TGTGCCTGGAGTGGATCCAATGAAAAACTGTTTTTT
CAWSGSNEKLFF
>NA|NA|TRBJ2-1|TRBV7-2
TGTGCCAGCAGCCTCGTGGGGGGGCGTGTAAATGAGCAGTTCTTC
CASSLVGGRVNEQFF
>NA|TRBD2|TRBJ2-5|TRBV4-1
TGCGCCAGCAGCCAAGTTTCCCCTAGCGGGAAGACCCAGTACTTC
CASSQVSPSGKTQYF